These 10 T cell receptor beta chains originate from one sample sequenced in a study of T cell repertoires in cytomegalovirus infection. What these receptors recognize is not known. One entry per CDR3 protein results from TCRdb running MiXCR on the reads. The sample holds 200,000 to 250,000 distinct CDR3 sequences; 35% to 40% are singletons and the top ten take approximately 60%. This specimen consisted of CD8+ T cells from cultured PBMCs, obtained from culture after CMV antigen stimulation. These receptors all stem from a human donor in good health (CMV status not recorded). Some clones in this sample may be carry-over from other donors' samples.

There are a few counts of this clonotype. The chain employs TRBV10-3 and TRBJ2-2; 7 bases line up with TRBD2. Germline trimming cut 4 bases from V and 1 base from J; bases unmatched to any gene: 12. Germline V CDR1 and CDR2: ENHRY, SYGVKD. This CDR3 is 18 amino acids long. The CDR3 spells CAISGPRGSGENTGELFF. CDR3 bases: TGTGCCATCAGTGGCCCCCGAGGAAGCGGGGAGAACACCGGGGAGCTGTTTTTT.

The V and J genes are TRBV27 and TRBJ1-1; D uncertain. The germline V and J ends were trimmed by 10 bases and 1 base, with 13 bases remaining between them. Germline-derived CDR1 and CDR2 are MNHEY and SMNVEV (reference sequence). The CDR3 extends over 13 amino acids. In DNA form, the CDR3 reads TGTGCCACCCAAATGGGAAGGAACACTGAAGCTTTCTTT. It translates to CATQMGRNTEAFF.

The chain uses TRBV5-1 and TRBJ2-5; 7 bases fit TRBD2. The CDR3 is 15 residues long. Germline loops: CDR1 SGHRS, CDR2 YFSETQ. Unmatched junction bases numbered 9, after V lost 4 bases and J lost 3 bases. The CDR3 loop reads CASSAISSGKETQYF. The CDR3 region has the DNA TGCGCCAGCAGCGCAATATCTAGCGGAAAAGAGACCCAGTACTTC.

This clonotype occurred many times. The chain is built from TRBV7-8 and TRBJ2-1, with D possibly being TRBD2 (7 bases). CDR1 and CDR2 (germline): SGHVS, FQNEAQ. V was trimmed by 1 base and J by 7 bases, leaving 14 bases between them. The CDR3 spans 15 residues. The CDR3 DNA follows: TGTGCCAGCAGCTTAGGGCGAGGGAGGGGGAATGAGCAGTTCTTC. Its translation is CASSLGRGRGNEQFF.

This clonotype was counted only a few times. This sequence joins TRBV7-6 and TRBJ2-7; 11 positions match TRBD1. The ends lost 2 bases at V and 5 bases at J; junction bases unmatched: 8. There are 16 residues in the CDR3. CDR1 and CDR2 (germline): SGHVS, FNYEAQ. The CDR3, as DNA: TGTGCCAGCAGCTTACGGCCGGGACAGGGGGAGGACGAGCAGTACTTC. The encoded protein is CASSLRPGQGEDEQYF.

This clonotype was picked up a small number of times. The V and J genes are TRBV11-2 and TRBJ2-6; D call uncertain. V shed 3 bases and J shed 0 bases, with 6 bases lying between them. The length of the CDR3 is 15 residues. Per the germline V gene, CDR1 is SGHAT and CDR2 is FQNNGV. The CDR3 bases are TGTGCCAGCAGCTTCCAGAGCTCTGGGGCCAACGTCCTGACTTTC. The encoded protein is CASSFQSSGANVLTF. Based on the CDR3 plus reference TRBV11-2 and TRBJ2-6, the full variable domain is EAGVAQSPRYKIIEKRQSVAFWCNPISGHATLYWYQQILGQGPKLLIQFQNNGVVDDSQLPKDRFSAERLKGVDSTLKIQPAKLEDSAVYLCASSFQSSGANVLTFGAGSRLTVL.

This clonotype was seen more than once but under ten times. V and J are TRBV27 and TRBJ2-7, with 10 bases identical to TRBD1. The CDR3 consists of 16 residues. V shed 3 bases, J shed 5 bases, and the junction held 10 bases outside the gene matches. The germline CDR1 and CDR2 sequences are MNHEY and SMNVEV (reference sequence). Written as DNA, the CDR3 is TGTGCCAGCAGTTTGACCGGGACAGGGGCAATCCACGAGCAGTACTTC. Translation: CASSLTGTGAIHEQYF.

This clonotype was seen a handful of times. The chain links TRBV7-9 to TRBJ1-5; 8 nucleotides line up with TRBD1. V shed 6 bases and J 2 bases; nucleotides not matched to a gene: 3. CDR3 length equals 14 residues. Per germline, CDR1 SEHNR and CDR2 FQNEAQ (reference sequence). The CDR3 is CASSSDRGNQPQHF. CDR3 DNA: TGTGCCAGCAGTTCGGACAGGGGCAATCAGCCCCAGCATTTT.

The chain carries TRBV28 and TRBJ1-1; 10 bases are shared with TRBD1. The trim removed 2 bases at V and 1 base at J, leaving 1 base unmatched. The germline V gene has CDR1 MDHEN and CDR2 SYDVKM. The CDR3 loop spans 15 amino acids. The CDR3 bases are TGTGCCAGCAGTTTACGGGACAGGGGGAACACTGAAGCTTTCTTT. It specifies CASSLRDRGNTEAFF.

V gene TRBV5-1 combines with J gene TRBJ2-7; no definite D call. Germline CDR1 is SGHRS and CDR2 is YFSETQ. The CDR3 is 16 residues long. V lost 2 bases, J lost 1 base, and 16 bases lay in between. The chain's CDR3 is CASSLFSTDLSYEQYF. CDR3 bases: TGCGCCAGCAGCTTATTCTCGACGGACCTTTCCTACGAGCAGTACTTC.